A single sample is the source of the 9 T cell receptor beta chains below, sequenced in a study of T cells expressing NK-cell markers. TCRdb processed the 5' RACE reads again and assigns one entry to each CDR3 protein, with no DNA. With more than 400,000 distinct CDR3 sequences in the sample, the ten largest clones hold 6% to 9.5%. Sequencing was performed on blood T cells: a sorted CD56 or NKG2C T cell subset, CD4+ or CD8+ T cells, or bulk PBMC T cells (not recorded which). These receptors came from a woman aged 18-70 years in good health.

This chain joins TRBV27 and TRBJ1-1; TCRdb gives TRBD1 as the D gene, but with no DNA this cannot be confirmed. The length of the CDR3 is 16 residues. Germline V gene lookup returns CDR1 MNHEY and CDR2 SMNVEV (reference sequence). The CDR3 sequence: CASSPTADRLYTEAFF.

The rearrangement uses TRBV7-6 and TRBJ1-2; the TCRdb call, TRBD1, lacks DNA for checking. The CDR3 is 14 amino acids. Germline CDR1 SGHVS, CDR2 FNYEAQ. The CDR3 loop is CASSPGGQPYGYTF.

V and J are TRBV15 and TRBJ1-3. This CDR3 has 13 amino acids. Germline V lookup: CDR1 LNHNV, CDR2 YYDKDF (reference sequence). CDR3: CATSRDFAGTIYF.

J is TRBJ2-5 and V is TRBV5-1; TCRdb's D gene call, TRBD2, goes unchecked for lack of DNA. This CDR3 has 14 residues. CDR1 SGHRS and CDR2 YFSETQ come from the germline V gene. This chain's CDR3 is CASSQTSVQETQYF. The whole variable domain, filled in from reference TRBV5-1 and TRBJ2-5, reads KAGVTQTPRYLIKTRGQQVTLSCSPISGHRSVSWYQQTPGQGLQFLFEYFSETQRNKGNFPGRFSGRQFSNSRSEMNVSTLELGDSALYLCASSQTSVQETQYFGPGTRLLVL.

J is TRBJ2-7 and V is TRBV7-6. CDR3 size: 12 residues. Germline loops: CDR1 SGHVS, CDR2 FNYEAQ. The CDR3 loop reads CASTSGSDEQYF.

The rearrangement links TRBV19 to TRBJ1-5. Germline-derived CDR1 and CDR2 are LNHDA and SQIVND (reference sequence). This CDR3 region has 15 residues. This CDR3 is CASSPVGGFDQPQHF.

The V and J genes are TRBV6-4 and TRBJ2-3; TCRdb's D call of TRBD2 is untestable without DNA. The length of the CDR3 is 14 residues. Germline V gene data show CDR1 as MRHNA and CDR2 as SNTAGT. The CDR3 sequence: CASSEASGSDTQYF.

The chain is built from TRBV20-1 and TRBJ2-7; without DNA, the TCRdb call of TRBD2 cannot be checked. This CDR3 has 14 amino acids. CDR1 DFQATT and CDR2 SNEGSKA come from the germline V gene (reference sequence). CDR3: CSARGSGRGYEQYF.

The genes are TRBV18 and TRBJ1-4; the D gene TCRdb calls, TRBD1, cannot be checked with no DNA. CDR1 is KGHSH, CDR2 LQKENI, per germline. The CDR3 extends over 16 amino acids. The CDR3 loop is CASSPAITGTDGKLFF.